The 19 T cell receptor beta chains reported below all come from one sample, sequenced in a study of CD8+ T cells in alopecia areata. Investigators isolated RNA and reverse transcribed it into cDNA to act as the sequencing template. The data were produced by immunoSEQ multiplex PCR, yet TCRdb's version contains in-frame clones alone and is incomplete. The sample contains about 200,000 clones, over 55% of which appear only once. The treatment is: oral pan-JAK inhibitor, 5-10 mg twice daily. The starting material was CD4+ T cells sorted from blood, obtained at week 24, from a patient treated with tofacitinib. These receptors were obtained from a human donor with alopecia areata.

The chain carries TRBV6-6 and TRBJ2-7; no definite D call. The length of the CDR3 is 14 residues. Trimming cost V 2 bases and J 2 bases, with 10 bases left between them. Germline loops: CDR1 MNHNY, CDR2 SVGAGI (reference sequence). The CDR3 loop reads CASSYEAVPYEQYF. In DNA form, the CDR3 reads TGTGCCAGCAGTTACGAGGCAGTTCCCTACGAGCAGTACTTC.

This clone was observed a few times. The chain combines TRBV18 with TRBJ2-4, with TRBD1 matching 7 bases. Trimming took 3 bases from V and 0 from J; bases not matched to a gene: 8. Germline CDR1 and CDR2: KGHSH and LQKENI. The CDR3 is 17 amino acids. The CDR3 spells CASSPLQGQLAKNIQYF. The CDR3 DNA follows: TGTGCCAGCTCACCTCTACAGGGACAGCTAGCCAAAAACATTCAGTACTTC.

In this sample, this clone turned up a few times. The CDR3: CASREDSYNQPQHF. The CDR3 nucleotides are TGTGCCAGCAGAGAAGACAGTTACAATCAGCCCCAGCATTTT. The chain uses TRBV6-6 and TRBJ1-5; D may be TRBD1 (5 bases). V lost 6 bases and J 3 bases, leaving 12 bases between the germline ends. CDR1 and CDR2 from the germline V gene are MNHNY and SVGAGI (reference sequence). This CDR3 is 14 amino acids long.

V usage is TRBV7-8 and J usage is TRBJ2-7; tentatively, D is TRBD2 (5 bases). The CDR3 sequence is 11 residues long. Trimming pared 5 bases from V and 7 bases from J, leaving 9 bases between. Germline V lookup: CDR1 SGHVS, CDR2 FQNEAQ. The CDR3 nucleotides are TGTGCCAGCAGCGACTATGGGGAGCAGTACTTC. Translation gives CASSDYGEQYF.

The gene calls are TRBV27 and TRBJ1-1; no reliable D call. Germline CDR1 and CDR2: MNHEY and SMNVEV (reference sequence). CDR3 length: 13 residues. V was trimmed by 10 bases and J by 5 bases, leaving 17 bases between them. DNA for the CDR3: TGTGCCACCCAATCGAGCGGGAGGACTGAAGCTTTCTTT. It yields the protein CATQSSGRTEAFF.

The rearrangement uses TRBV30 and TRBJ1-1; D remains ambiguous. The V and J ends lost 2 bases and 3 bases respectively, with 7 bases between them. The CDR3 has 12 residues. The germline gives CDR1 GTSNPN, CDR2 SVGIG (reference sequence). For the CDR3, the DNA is TGTGCCTGGAGTAGAGTTTACACTGAAGCTTTCTTT. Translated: CAWSRVYTEAFF.

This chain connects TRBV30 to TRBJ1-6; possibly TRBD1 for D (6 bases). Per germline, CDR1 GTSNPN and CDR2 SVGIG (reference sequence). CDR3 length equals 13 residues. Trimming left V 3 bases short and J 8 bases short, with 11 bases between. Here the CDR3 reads CAWRTDRDSPLHF. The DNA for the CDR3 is TGTGCCTGGAGGACGGACAGAGATTCACCCCTCCACTTT.

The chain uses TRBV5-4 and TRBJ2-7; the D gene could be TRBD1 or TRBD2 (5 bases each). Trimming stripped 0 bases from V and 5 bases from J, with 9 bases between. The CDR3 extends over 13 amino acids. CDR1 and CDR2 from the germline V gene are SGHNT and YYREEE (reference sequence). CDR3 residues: CASSLGVGDEQYF. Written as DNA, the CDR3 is TGTGCCAGCAGCTTGGGAGTGGGGGACGAGCAGTACTTC. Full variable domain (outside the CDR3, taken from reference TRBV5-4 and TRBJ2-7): ETGVTQSPTHLIKTRGQQVTLRCSSQSGHNTVSWYQQALGQGPQFIFQYYREEENGRGNFPPRFSGLQFPNYSSELNVNALELDDSALYLCASSLGVGDEQYFGPGTRLTVT.

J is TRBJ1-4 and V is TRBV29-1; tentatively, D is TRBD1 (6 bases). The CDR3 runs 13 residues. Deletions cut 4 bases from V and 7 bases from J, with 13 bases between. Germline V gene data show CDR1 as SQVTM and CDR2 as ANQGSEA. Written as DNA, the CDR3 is TGCAGCGTTGGGATAGGGGGAAGTGAAAAACTGTTTTTT. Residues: CSVGIGGSEKLFF.

CDR3 bases: TGCAGCGTACTGCCGCCCGGCGGCGGTCATGGCTACACCTTC. Translation gives CSVLPPGGGHGYTF. This rearrangement joins TRBV29-1 to TRBJ1-2; no definite D call. Germline CDR1 reads SQVTM; CDR2 reads ANQGSEA. The CDR3 extends over 14 amino acids. V was pared by 6 bases and J by 6 bases, with 20 bases between.

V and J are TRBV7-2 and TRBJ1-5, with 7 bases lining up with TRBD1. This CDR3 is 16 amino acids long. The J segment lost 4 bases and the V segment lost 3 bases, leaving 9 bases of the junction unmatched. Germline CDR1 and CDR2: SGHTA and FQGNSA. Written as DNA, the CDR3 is TGTGCCAGCAGCTTTACCGGGACAGTAGGAAATCAGCCCCAGCATTTT. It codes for CASSFTGTVGNQPQHF.

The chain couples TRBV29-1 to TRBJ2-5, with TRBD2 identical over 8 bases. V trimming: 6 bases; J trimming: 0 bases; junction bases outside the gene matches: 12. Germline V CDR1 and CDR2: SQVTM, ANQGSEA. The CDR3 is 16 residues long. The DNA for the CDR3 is TGCAGCGTATCGGGAACGAGCGGGGGACACCAAGAGACCCAGTACTTC. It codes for CSVSGTSGGHQETQYF.

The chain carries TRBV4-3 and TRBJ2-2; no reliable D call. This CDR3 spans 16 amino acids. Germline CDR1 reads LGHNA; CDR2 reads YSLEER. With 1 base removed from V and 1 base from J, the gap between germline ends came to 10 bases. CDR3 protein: CASSQATAGNTGELFF. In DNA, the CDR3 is TGCGCCAGCAGCCAAGCTACGGCAGGGAACACCGGGGAGCTGTTTTTT.

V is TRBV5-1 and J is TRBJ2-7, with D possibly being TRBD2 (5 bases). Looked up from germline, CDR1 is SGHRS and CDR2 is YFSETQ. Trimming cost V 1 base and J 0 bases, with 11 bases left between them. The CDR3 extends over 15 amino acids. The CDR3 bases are TGCGCCAGCAGCTTGTCCCAGCGGAGCTCCTACGAGCAGTACTTC. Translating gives CASSLSQRSSYEQYF.

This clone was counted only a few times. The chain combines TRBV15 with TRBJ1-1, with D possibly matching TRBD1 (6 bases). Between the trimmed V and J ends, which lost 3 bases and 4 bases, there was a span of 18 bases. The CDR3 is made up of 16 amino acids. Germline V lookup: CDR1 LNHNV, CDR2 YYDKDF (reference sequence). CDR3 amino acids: CATSRGHGGRATEAFF. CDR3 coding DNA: TGTGCCACCAGCAGGGGACACGGGGGAAGGGCCACTGAAGCTTTCTTT.

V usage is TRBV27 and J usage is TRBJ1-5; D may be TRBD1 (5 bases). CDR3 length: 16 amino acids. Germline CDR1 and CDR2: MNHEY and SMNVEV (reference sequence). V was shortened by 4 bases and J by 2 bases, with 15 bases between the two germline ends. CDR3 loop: CASSSLKSGGNQPQHF. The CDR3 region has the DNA TGTGCCAGCAGTTCCCTAAAGTCGGGGGGCAATCAGCCCCAGCATTTT.

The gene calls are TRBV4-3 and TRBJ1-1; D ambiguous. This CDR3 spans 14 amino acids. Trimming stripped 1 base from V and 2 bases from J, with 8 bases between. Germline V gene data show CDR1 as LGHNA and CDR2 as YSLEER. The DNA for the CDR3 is TGCGCCAGCAGCCAAGGTCAGATTAACACTGAAGCTTTCTTT. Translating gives CASSQGQINTEAFF.

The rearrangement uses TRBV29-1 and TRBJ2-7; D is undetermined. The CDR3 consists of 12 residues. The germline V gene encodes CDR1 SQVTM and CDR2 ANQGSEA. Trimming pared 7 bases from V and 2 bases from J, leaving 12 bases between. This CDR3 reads CSARTVAYEQYF. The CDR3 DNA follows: TGCAGCGCTCGGACGGTAGCCTACGAGCAGTACTTC.

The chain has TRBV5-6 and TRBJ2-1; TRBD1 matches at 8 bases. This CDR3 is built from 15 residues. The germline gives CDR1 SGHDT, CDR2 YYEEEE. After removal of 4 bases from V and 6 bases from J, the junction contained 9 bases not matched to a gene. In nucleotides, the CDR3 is TGTGCCAGCAGCGACTACGGGACAGGCGGCAATGAGCAGTTCTTC. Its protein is CASSDYGTGGNEQFF.